This T cell receptor beta chain was identified during a study of cytomegalovirus exposure and HLA in healthy donors. The study's findings and limits: Roughly uniform sequencing depth across donors was assumed, possibly incorrectly. For most TCR beta V segments, an earlier analysis put the productive rate at about 90% or about 30% of the time.

The CDR3 sequence is 12 residues long. V lost 2 bases to trimming and J lost 4 bases, with 8 bases between them. Germline V lookup: CDR1 GTSNPN, CDR2 SVGIG (reference sequence). In its sample, this clone was seen a few times. Its antigen is not known. This PCR relied on a set of 60 Vbeta primers and 13 Jbeta primers. Assay: immunoSEQ multiplex PCR; the TCRdb copy retains only in-frame clones and omits some. The table lists about 140,000 clones, under 75% of them singletons. The chain is built from TRBV30 and TRBJ2-5; D is ambiguous. The origin of this receptor is a woman in her forties in good health and CMV-seronegative. Input material: PBMCs. CDR3 residues: CAWSRSRETQYF. DNA for the CDR3: TGTGCCTGGAGTAGGAGCAGAGAGACCCAGTACTTC.